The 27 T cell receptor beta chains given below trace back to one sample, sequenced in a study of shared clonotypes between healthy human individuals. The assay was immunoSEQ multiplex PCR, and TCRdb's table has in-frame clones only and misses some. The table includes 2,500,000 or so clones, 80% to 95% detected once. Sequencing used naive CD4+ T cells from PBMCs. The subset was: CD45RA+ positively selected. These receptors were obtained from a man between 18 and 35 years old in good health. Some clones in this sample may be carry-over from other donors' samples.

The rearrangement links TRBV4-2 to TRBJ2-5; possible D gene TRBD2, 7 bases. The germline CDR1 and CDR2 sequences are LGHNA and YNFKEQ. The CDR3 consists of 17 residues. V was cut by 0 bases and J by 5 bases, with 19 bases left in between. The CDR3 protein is CASSQDGGGGRWETQYF. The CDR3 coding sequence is TGTGCCAGCAGCCAAGATGGTGGGGGCGGGAGATGGGAGACCCAGTACTTC.

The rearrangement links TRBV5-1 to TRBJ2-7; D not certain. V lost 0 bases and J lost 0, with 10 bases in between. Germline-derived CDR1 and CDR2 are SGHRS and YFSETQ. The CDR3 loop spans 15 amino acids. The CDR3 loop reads CASSLVGRISYEQYF. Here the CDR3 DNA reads TGCGCCAGCAGCTTGGTAGGCCGAATCTCCTACGAGCAGTACTTC.

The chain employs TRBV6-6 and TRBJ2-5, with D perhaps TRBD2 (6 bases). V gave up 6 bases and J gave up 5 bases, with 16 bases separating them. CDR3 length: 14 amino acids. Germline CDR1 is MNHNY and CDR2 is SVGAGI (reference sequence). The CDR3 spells CASRTPGSSETQYF. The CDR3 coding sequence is TGTGCCAGCAGAACACCCGGGAGTTCTGAGACCCAGTACTTC.

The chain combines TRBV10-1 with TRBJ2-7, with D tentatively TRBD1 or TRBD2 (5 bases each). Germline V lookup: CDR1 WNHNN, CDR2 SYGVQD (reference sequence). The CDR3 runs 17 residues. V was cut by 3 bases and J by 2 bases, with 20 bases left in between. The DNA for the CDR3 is TGCGCCAGCAGTGACTGGTTAGCCAGGGACCTAACCTACGAGCAGTACTTC. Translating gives CASSDWLARDLTYEQYF.

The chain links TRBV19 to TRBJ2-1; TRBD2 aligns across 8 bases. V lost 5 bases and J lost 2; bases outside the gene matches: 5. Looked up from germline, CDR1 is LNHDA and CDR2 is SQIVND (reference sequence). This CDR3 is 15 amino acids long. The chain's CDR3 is CASSYGTSAYNEQFF. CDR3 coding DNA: TGTGCCAGTAGTTACGGGACTAGTGCCTACAATGAGCAGTTCTTC.

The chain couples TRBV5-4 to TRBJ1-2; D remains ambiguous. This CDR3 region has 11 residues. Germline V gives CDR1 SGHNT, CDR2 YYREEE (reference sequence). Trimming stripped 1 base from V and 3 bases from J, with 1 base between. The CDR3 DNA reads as TGTGCCAGCAGCTTGTACTATGGCTACACCTTC. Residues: CASSLYYGYTF. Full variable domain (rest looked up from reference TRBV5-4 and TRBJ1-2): ETGVTQSPTHLIKTRGQQVTLRCSSQSGHNTVSWYQQALGQGPQFIFQYYREEENGRGNFPPRFSGLQFPNYSSELNVNALELDDSALYLCASSLYYGYTFGSGTRLTVV.

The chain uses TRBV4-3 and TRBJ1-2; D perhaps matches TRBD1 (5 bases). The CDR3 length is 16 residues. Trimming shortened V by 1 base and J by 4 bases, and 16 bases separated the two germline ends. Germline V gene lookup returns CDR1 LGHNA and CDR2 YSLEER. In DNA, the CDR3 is TGCGCCAGCAGCCAAGTGTTTCAGGGAGGCTTCTATGGCTACACCTTC. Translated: CASSQVFQGGFYGYTF.

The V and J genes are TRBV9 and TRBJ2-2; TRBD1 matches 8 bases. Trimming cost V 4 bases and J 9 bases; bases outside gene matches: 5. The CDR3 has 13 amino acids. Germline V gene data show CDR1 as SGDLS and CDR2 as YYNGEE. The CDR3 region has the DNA TGTGCCAGCAGCCTCCCAGGGGGCCGGGAGCTGTTTTTT. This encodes CASSLPGGRELFF.

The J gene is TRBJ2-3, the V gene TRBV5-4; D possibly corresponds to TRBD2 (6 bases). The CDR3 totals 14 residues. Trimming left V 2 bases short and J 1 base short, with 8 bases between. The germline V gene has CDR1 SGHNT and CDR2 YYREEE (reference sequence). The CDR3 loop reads CASSFAGRTDTQYF. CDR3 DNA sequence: TGTGCCAGCAGCTTCGCGGGACGCACAGATACGCAGTATTTT.

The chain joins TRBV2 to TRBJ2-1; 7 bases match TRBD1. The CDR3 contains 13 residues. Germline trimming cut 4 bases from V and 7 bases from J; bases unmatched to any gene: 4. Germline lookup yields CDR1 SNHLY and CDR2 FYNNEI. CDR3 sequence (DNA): TGTGCCAGCAGTGGACAACAGGGGAATGAGCAGTTCTTC. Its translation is CASSGQQGNEQFF.

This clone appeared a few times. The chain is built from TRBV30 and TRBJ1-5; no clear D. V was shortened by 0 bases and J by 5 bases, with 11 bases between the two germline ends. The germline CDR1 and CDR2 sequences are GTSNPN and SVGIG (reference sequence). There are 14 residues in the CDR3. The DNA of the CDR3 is TGTGCCTGGAGTGTAGGGATCGCCTATCAGCCCCAGCATTTT. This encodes CAWSVGIAYQPQHF.

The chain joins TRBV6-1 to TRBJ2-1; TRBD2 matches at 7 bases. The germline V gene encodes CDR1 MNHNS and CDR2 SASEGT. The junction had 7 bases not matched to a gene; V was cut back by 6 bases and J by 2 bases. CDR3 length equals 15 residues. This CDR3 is CASRAWGGTYNEQFF. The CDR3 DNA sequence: TGTGCCAGCAGGGCCTGGGGGGGAACCTACAATGAGCAGTTCTTC.

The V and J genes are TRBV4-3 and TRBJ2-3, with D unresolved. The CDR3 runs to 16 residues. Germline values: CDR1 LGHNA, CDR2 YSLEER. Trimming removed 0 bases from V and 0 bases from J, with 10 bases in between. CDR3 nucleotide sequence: TGCGCCAGCAGCCAAGATTTTAGTCAGAGCACAGATACGCAGTATTTT. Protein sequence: CASSQDFSQSTDTQYF.

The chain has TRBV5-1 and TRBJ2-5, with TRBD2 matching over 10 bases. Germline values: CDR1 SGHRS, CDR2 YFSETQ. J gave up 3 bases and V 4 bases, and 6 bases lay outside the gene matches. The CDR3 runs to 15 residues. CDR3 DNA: TGCGCCAGCAGCCCTAGGACTAGCGGAGAAGAGACCCAGTACTTC. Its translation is CASSPRTSGEETQYF.

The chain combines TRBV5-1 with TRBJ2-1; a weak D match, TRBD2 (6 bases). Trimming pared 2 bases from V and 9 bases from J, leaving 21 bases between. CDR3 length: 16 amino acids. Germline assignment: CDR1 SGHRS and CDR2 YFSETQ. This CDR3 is CASSLSIQEGSGEQFF. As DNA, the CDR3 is TGCGCCAGCAGCTTATCGATTCAGGAGGGGTCCGGTGAGCAGTTCTTC.

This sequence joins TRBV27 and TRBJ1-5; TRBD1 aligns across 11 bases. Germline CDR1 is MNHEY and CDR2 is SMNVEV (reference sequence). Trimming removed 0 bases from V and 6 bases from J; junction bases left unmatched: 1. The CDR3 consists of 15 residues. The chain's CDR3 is CASSLSGTGGQPQHF. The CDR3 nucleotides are TGTGCCAGCAGTTTATCAGGGACAGGGGGTCAGCCCCAGCATTTT.

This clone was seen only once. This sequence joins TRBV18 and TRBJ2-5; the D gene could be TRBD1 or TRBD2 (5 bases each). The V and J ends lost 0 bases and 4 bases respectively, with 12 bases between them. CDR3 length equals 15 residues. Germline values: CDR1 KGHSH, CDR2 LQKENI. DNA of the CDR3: TGTGCCAGCTCACCACCGGCGGCAGGGAGAGAGACCCAGTACTTC. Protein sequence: CASSPPAAGRETQYF.

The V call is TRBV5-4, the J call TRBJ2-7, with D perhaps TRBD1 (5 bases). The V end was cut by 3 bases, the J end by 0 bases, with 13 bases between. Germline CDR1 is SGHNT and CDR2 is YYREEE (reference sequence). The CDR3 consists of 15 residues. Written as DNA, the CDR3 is TGTGCCAGCAGCTCCAAGACAGTTAGCTCCTACGAGCAGTACTTC. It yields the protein CASSSKTVSSYEQYF.

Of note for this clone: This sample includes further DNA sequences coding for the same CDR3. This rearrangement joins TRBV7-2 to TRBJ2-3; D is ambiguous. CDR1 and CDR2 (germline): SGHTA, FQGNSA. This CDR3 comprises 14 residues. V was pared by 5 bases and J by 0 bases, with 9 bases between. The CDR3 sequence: CASSPGGSTDTQYF. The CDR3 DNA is TGTGCCAGCAGCCCCGGCGGAAGCACAGATACGCAGTATTTT.

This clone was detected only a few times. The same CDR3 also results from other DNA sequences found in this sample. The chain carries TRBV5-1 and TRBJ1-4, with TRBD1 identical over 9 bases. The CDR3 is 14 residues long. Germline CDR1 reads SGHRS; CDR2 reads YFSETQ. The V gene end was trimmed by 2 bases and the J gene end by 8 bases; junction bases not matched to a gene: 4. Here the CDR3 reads CASSFGTGNEKLFF. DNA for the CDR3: TGCGCCAGCAGCTTCGGGACAGGGAACGAAAAACTGTTTTTT. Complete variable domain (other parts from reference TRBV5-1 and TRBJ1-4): KAGVTQTPRYLIKTRGQQVTLSCSPISGHRSVSWYQQTPGQGLQFLFEYFSETQRNKGNFPGRFSGRQFSNSRSEMNVSTLELGDSALYLCASSFGTGNEKLFFGSGTQLSVL.

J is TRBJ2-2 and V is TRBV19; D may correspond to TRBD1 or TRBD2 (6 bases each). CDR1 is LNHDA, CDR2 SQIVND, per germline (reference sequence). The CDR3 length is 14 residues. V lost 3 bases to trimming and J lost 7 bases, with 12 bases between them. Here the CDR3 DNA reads TGTGCCAGTAGTATCGGGGGCGGAGGCGGGGAGCTGTTTTTT. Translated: CASSIGGGGGELFF.

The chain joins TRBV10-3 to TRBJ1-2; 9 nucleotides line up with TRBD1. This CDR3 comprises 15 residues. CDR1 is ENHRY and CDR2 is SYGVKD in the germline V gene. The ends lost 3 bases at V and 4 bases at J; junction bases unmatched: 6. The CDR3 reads CAISETQGARYGYTF. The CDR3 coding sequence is TGTGCCATCAGTGAAACACAGGGGGCCCGCTATGGCTACACCTTC.

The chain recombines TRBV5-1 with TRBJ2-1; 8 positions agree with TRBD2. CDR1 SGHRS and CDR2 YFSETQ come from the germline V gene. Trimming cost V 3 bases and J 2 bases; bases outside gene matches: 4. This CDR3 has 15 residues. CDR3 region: CASSSAGEPYNEQFF. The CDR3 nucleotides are TGCGCCAGCAGCTCAGCGGGGGAACCCTACAATGAGCAGTTCTTC.

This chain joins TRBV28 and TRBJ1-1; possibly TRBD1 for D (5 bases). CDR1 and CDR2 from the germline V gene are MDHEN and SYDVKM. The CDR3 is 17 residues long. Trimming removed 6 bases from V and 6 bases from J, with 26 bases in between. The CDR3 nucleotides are TGTGCCAGCAGGATAGAGAGCGGGGCAGGGCCCTACGCTGAAGCTTTCTTT. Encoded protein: CASRIESGAGPYAEAFF.

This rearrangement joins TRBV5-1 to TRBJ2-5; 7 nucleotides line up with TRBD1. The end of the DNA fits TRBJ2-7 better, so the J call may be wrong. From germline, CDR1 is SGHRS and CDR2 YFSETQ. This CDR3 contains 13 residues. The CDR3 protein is CASSASRGYEQYF. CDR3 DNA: TGCGCCAGCAGCGCCTCCAGGGGGTACGAGCAGTACTTC.

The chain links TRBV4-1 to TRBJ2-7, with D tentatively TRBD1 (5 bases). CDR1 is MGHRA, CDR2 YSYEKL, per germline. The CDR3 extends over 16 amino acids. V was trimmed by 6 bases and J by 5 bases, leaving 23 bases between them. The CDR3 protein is CASRALSQGSNHEQYF. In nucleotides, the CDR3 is TGCGCCAGCAGGGCCCTCTCTCAGGGCTCCAACCACGAGCAGTACTTC.

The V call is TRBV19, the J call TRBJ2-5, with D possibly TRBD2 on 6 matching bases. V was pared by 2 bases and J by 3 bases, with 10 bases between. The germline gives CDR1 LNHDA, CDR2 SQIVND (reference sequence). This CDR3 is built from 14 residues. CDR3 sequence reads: CASSIIWGEETQYF. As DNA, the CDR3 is TGTGCCAGTAGTATAATATGGGGGGAAGAGACCCAGTACTTC. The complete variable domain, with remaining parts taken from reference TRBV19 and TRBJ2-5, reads DGGITQSPKYLFRKEGQNVTLSCEQNLNHDAMYWYRQDPGQGLRLIYYSQIVNDFQKGDIAEGYSVSREKKESFPLTVTSAQKNPTAFYLCASSIIWGEETQYFGPGTRLLVL.